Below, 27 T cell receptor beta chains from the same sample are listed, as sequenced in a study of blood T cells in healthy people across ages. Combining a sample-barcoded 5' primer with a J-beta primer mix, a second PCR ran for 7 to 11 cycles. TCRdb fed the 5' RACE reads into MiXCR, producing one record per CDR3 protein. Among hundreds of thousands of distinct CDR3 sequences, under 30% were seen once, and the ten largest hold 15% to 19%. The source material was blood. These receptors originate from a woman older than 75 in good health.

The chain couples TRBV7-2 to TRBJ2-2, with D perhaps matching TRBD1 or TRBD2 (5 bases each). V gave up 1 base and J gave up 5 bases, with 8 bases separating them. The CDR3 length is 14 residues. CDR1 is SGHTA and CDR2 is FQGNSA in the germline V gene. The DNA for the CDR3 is TGTGCCAGCAGCTTAGTTGAGGGGACCGGGGAGCTGTTTTTT. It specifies CASSLVEGTGELFF.

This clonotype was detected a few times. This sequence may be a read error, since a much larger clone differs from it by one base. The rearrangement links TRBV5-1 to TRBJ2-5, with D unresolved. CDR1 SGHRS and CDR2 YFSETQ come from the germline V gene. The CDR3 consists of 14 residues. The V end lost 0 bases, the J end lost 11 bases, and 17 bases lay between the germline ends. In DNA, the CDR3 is TGCGCCAGCAGCTTGGCTGGGCTCGCCAATGAGCAGTACTTC. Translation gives CASSLAGLANEQYF.

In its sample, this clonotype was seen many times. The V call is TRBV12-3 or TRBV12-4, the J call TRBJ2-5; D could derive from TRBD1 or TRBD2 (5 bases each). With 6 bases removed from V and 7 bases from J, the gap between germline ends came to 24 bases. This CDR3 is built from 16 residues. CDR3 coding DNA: TGTGCCAGCAGGGCCTCGGGCCAGGGCGAGAGGGGGACCCAGTACTTC. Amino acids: CASRASGQGERGTQYF.

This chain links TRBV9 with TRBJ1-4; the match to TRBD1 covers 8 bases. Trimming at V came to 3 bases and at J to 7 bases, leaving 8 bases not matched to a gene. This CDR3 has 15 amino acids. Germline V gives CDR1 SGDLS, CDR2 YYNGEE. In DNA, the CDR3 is TGTGCCAGCAGCGACGGGACAGGAAGGGGTGAAAAACTGTTTTTT. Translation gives CASSDGTGRGEKLFF.

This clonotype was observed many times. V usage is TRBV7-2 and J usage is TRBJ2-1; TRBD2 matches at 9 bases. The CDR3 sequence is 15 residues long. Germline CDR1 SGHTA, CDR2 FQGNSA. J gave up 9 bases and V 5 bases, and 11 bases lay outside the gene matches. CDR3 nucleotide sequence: TGTGCCAGCAGCCCGAGGCGTAGCGGGGGACGTGAGCAGTTCTTC. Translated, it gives CASSPRRSGGREQFF.

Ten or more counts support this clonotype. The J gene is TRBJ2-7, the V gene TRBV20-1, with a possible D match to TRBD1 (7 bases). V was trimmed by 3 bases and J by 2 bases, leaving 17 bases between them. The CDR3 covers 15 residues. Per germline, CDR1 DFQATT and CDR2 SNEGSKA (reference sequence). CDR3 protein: CSARGGQTVTYEQYF. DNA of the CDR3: TGCAGTGCTAGGGGGGGACAGACAGTAACCTACGAGCAGTACTTC.

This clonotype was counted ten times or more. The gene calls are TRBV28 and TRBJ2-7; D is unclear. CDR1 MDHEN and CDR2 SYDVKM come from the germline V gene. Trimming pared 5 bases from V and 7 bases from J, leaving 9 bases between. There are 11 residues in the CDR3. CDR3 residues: CASSPPLEQYF. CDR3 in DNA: TGTGCCAGCAGTCCCCCCCTAGAGCAGTACTTC.

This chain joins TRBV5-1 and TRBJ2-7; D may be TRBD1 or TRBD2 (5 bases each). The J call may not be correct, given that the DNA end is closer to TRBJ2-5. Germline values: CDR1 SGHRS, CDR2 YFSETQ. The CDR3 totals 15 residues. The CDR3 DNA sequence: TGCGCCAGCAGCAGGACGGGACGGACAAAAGGGACCCAGTACTTC. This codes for CASSRTGRTKGTQYF.

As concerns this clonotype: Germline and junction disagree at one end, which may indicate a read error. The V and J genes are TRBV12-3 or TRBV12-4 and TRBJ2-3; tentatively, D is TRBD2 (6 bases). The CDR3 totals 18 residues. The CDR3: CASSPWPLAPVSTDTQYF. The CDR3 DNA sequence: TGTGCCAGCAGTCCTTGGCCCCTAGCGCCGGTGAGCACGGATACGCAGTATTTT.

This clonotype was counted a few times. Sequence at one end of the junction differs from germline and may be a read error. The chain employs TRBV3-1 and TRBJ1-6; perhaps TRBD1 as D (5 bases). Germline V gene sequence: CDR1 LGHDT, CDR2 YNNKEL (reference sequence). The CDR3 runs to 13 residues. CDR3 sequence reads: CASSQAGSSPPHF. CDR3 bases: TGTGCCAGCAGCCAAGCAGGGTCTTCACCCCCCCACTTT.

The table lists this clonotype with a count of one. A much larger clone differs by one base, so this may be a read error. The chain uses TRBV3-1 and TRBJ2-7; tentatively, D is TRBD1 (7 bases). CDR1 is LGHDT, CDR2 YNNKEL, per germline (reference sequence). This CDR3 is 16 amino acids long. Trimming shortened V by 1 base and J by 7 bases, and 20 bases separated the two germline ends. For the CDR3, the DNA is TGTGCCAGCAGCCAAGGTGGGGGCAGGGGGGAGAGTGAGCAGTACTTC. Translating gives CASSQGGGRGESEQYF.

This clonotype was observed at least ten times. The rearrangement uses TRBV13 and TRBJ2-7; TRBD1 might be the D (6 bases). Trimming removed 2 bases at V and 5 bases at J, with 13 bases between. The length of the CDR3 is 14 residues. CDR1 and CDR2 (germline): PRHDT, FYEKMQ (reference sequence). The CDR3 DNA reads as TGTGCCAGCAGCTTACGGTCGGGACAAGACGAGCAGTACTTC. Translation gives CASSLRSGQDEQYF. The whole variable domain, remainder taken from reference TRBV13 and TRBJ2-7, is AAGVIQSPRHLIKEKRETATLKCYPIPRHDTVYWYQQGPGQDPQFLISFYEKMQSDKGSIPDRFSAQQFSDYHSELNMSSLELGDSALYFCASSLRSGQDEQYFGPGTRLTVT.

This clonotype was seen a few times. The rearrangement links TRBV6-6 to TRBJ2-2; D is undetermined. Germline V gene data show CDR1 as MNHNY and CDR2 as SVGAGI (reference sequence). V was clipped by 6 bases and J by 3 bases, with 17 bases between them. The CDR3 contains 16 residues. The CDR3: CASRPPRQVDTGELFF. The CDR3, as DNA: TGTGCCAGCAGACCCCCCCGGCAGGTTGACACCGGGGAGCTGTTTTTT.

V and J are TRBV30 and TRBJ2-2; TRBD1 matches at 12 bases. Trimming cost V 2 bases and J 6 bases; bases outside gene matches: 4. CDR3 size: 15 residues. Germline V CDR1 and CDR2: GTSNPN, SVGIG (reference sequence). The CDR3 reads CAWSRGQGAPGELFF. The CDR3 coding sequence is TGTGCCTGGAGTAGGGGACAGGGGGCCCCCGGGGAGCTGTTTTTT.

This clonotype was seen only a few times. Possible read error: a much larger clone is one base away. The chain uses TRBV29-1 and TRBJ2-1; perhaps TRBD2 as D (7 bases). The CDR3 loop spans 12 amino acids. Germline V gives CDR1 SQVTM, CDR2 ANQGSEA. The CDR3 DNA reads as TGCAGCGGTGAAGGGGGGGTGAGTGAGCAGTTCTTC. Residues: CSGEGGVSEQFF.

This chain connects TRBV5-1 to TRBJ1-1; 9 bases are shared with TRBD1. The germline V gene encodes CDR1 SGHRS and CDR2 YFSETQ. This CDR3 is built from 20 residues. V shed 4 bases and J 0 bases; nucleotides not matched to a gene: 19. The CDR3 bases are TGCGCCAGCAGCCTGGGCGACAGGGGGTTCGAAGGTTTCCTGAACACTGAAGCTTTCTTT. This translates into CASSLGDRGFEGFLNTEAFF.

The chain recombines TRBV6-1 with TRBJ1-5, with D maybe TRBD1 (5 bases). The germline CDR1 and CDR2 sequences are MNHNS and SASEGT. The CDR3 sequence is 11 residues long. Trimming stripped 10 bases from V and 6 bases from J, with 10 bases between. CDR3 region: CAIGTGQPQHF. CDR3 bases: TGTGCCATCGGGACGGGTCAGCCCCAGCATTTT.

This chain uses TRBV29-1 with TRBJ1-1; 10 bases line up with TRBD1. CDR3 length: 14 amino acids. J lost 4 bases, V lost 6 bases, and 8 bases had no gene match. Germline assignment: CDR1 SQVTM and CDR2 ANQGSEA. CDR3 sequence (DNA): TGCAGCGTGTCCCGGACAGGGGGGACCACTGAAGCTTTCTTT. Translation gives CSVSRTGGTTEAFF.

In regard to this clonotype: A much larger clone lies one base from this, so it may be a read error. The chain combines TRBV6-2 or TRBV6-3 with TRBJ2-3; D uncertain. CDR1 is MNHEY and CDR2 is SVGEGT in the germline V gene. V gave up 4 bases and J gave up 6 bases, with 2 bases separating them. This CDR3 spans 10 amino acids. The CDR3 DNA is TGTGCCAGCAGTTGCGATACGCAGTATTTT. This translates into CASSCDTQYF.

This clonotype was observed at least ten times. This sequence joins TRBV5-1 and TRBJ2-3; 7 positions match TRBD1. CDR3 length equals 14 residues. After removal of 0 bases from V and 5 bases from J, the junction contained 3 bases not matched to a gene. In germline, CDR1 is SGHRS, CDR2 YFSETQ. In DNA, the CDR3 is TGCGCCAGCAGCTTGGTTGACAGGGTAGATACGCAGTATTTT. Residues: CASSLVDRVDTQYF.

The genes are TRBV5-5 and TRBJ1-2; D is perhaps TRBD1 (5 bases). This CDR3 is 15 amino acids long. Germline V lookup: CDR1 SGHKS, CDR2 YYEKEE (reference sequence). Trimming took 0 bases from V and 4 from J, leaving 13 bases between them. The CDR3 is CASSLERGAVYGYTF. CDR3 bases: TGTGCCAGCAGCTTGGAAAGAGGGGCCGTCTATGGCTACACCTTC.

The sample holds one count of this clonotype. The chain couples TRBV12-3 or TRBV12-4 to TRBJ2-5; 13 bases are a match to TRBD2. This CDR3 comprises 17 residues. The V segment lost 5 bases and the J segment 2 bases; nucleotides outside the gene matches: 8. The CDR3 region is CASSPGLAGAHQETQYF. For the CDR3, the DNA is TGTGCCAGCAGTCCCGGACTAGCGGGGGCCCATCAAGAGACCCAGTACTTC.

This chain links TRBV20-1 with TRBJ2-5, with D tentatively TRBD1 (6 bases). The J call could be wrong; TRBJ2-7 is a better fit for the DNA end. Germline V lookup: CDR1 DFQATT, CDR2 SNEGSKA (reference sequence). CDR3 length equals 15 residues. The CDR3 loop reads CSARVPGTTPYEQYF. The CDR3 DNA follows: TGCAGTGCTAGAGTCCCCGGGACAACACCCTACGAGCAGTACTTC.

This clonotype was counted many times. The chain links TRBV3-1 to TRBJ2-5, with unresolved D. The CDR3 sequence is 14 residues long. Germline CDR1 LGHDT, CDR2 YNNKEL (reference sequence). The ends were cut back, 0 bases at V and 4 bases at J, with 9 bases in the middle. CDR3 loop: CASSQDPVRETQYF. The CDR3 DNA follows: TGTGCCAGCAGCCAAGATCCGGTGCGAGAGACCCAGTACTTC.

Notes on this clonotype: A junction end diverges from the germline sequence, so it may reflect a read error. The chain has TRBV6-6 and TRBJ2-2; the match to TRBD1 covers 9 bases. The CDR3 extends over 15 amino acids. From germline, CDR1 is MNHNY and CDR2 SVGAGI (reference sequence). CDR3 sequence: CVSSRGQGNTGELFF. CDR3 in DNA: TGTGTCAGCAGTCGGGGACAGGGGAACACCGGGGAGCTGTTTTTT.

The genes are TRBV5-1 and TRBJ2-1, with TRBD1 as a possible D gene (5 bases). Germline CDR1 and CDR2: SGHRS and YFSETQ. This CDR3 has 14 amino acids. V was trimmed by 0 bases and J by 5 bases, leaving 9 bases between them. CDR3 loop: CASSLEGQNNEQFF. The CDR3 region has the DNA TGCGCCAGCAGCTTGGAAGGACAAAACAATGAGCAGTTCTTC.

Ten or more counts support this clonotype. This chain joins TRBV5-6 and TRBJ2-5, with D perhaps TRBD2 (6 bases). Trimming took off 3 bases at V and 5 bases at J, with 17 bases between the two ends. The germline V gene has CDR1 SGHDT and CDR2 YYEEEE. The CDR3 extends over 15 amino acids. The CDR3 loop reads CASSSGTARLETQYF. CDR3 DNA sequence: TGTGCCAGCAGCTCTGGGACTGCTCGTTTGGAGACCCAGTACTTC.